This TCR beta chain appears in the sequencing data of a study of T-cell memory formation after mild COVID-19. Study-wide context: Most TCR clusters belonged to a single donor. Findings and caveats of the study: CD4/CD8 balance held among clones contracting day 15 to 85, and later expanders leaned CD4+.

The CDR3 has 15 residues. Germline V lookup: CDR1 SGHRS, CDR2 YFSETQ. V lost 4 bases, J lost 3 bases, and 9 bases stayed unmatched. For this clonotype: Its target is not known.

One entry per CDR3 protein, called by TCRdb with MiXCR from the 5' RACE reads. The sample has over 300,000 distinct CDR3 sequences, 20% to 25% seen once. The sequence came from a man aged 18 to 30 who had mild COVID-19 (a few samples of this study predate the infection). Cell type and time point are not known. Sequencing was performed on PBMCs or a T cell subset sorted from them (not recorded which). The chain recombines TRBV5-1 with TRBJ2-5; 7 bases match TRBD1. In DNA, the CDR3 is TGCGCCAGCAGCACCTCCACAGGGGTTAAAGAGACCCAGTACTTC. It yields the protein CASSTSTGVKETQYF.